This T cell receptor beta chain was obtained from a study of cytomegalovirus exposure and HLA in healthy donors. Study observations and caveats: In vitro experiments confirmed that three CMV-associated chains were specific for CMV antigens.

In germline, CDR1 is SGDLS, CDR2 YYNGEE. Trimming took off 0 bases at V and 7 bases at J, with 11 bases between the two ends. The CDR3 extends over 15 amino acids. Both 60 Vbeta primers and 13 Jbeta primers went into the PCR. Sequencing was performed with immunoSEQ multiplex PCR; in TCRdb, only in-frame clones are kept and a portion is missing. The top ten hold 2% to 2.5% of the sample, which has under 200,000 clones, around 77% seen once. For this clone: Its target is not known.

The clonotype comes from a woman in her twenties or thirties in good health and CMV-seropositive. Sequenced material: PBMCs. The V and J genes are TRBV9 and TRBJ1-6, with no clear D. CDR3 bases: TGTGCCAGCAGCGTAGAAGCATTGATGAATTCACCCCTCCACTTT. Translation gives CASSVEALMNSPLHF.